The rows below give T cell receptor beta chains drawn from one sample of a study of blood T cell repertoires in COVID-19. Assay used: immunoSEQ multiplex PCR; TCRdb lists only in-frame clones, some missing. The repertoire has approximately 240,000 clones, around 81% of them found once; the top ten carry 3% to 3.5%. Material: peripheral blood. The receptors here all came from a woman aged 25 to 45 who had recovered from COVID-19. Both conserved end residues are part of each CDR3. A D gene is named only where the DNA matches it firmly. The size entry is marked missing in some rows and otherwise reads once, few, many or a size class.

D gene: TRBD2; J gene: TRBJ2-1; V gene: TRBV29-1; clone size: NA; CDR3 protein: CSVTRLAEVNNEQFF; CDR3 DNA: TGCAGCGTTACAAGACTAGCGGAGGTCAACAATGAGCAGTTCTTC
D gene: NA; J gene: TRBJ2-3; V gene: TRBV7-2; clone size: NA; CDR3 protein: CASSPGHHTDTQYF; CDR3 DNA: TGTGCCAGCAGCCCGGGACACCACACAGATACGCAGTATTTT
D gene: TRBD2; J gene: TRBJ2-3; V gene: TRBV30; clone size: NA; CDR3 protein: CACSGRLTDTQYF; CDR3 DNA: TGTGCTTGTAGCGGGAGGCTCACAGATACGCAGTATTTT
D gene: NA; J gene: TRBJ1-4; V gene: TRBV9; clone size: once; CDR3 protein: CASSPRPGEKLFF; CDR3 DNA: TGTGCCAGCAGCCCCCGCCCGGGTGAAAAACTGTTTTTT
D gene: NA; J gene: TRBJ1-5; V gene: TRBV28; clone size: few; CDR3 protein: CASSLGPSGQPQHF; CDR3 DNA: TGTGCCAGCAGTCTCGGTCCTTCGGGGCAGCCCCAGCATTTT
D gene: TRBD1; J gene: TRBJ2-6; V gene: TRBV5-1; clone size: NA; CDR3 protein: CASSPGQGEANVLTF; CDR3 DNA: TGCGCCAGCAGCCCTGGCCAGGGGGAGGCCAACGTCCTGACTTTC
D gene: TRBD1; J gene: TRBJ2-1; V gene: TRBV4-1; clone size: NA; CDR3 protein: CASSGVGTGNNEQFF; CDR3 DNA: TGCGCCAGCAGCGGGGTTGGGACAGGGAACAATGAGCAGTTCTTC
D gene: NA; J gene: TRBJ1-5; V gene: TRBV27; clone size: NA; CDR3 protein: CASSPHPGASNQPQHF; CDR3 DNA: TGTGCCAGCAGTCCCCACCCTGGAGCAAGCAATCAGCCCCAGCATTTT
D gene: NA; J gene: TRBJ1-5; V gene: TRBV6-5; clone size: NA; CDR3 protein: CASVRGDLGNQPQHF; CDR3 DNA: TGTGCCAGTGTCCGGGGAGATCTTGGCAATCAGCCCCAGCATTTT
D gene: NA; J gene: TRBJ2-1; V gene: TRBV19; clone size: NA; CDR3 protein: CASSKGSQGHEQFF; CDR3 DNA: TGTGCCAGTAGTAAGGGCTCACAGGGACACGAGCAGTTCTTC
D gene: NA; J gene: TRBJ2-1; V gene: TRBV19; clone size: NA; CDR3 protein: CASSEGPSSYNEQFF; CDR3 DNA: TGTGCCAGTAGTGAGGGCCCAAGCTCCTACAATGAGCAGTTCTTC
D gene: NA; J gene: TRBJ2-7; V gene: TRBV30; clone size: NA; CDR3 protein: CAWTGDPYEQYF; CDR3 DNA: TGTGCCTGGACAGGGGATCCCTACGAGCAGTACTTC
D gene: NA; J gene: TRBJ2-5; V gene: TRBV6-5; clone size: NA; CDR3 protein: CASSQLRQETQYF; CDR3 DNA: TGTGCCAGCAGTCAACTTCGACAAGAGACCCAGTACTTC
D gene: NA; J gene: TRBJ2-7; V gene: TRBV3-1/TRBV3-2; clone size: NA; CDR3 protein: CASRLGVGEQYF; CDR3 DNA: TGTGCCAGCAGGCTAGGAGTCGGCGAGCAGTACTTC
D gene: TRBD2; J gene: TRBJ2-7; V gene: TRBV4-2; clone size: NA; CDR3 protein: CASSQDSPASGGYEQYF; CDR3 DNA: TGTGCCAGCAGCCAAGATTCCCCCGCTAGCGGGGGCTACGAGCAGTACTTC
D gene: NA; J gene: TRBJ1-2; V gene: TRBV11-2; clone size: NA; CDR3 protein: CASSLGSGLGYGYTF; CDR3 DNA: TGTGCCAGCAGCTTAGGGTCCGGACTAGGCTATGGCTACACCTTC
D gene: NA; J gene: TRBJ1-5; V gene: TRBV30; clone size: once; CDR3 protein: CAWTQGFSNQPQHF; CDR3 DNA: TGTGCCTGGACCCAGGGATTTAGCAATCAGCCCCAGCATTTT
D gene: NA; J gene: TRBJ2-7; V gene: TRBV27; clone size: NA; CDR3 protein: CASSFVGDSLSYEQYF; CDR3 DNA: TGTGCCAGCAGTTTCGTCGGCGACAGTCTCTCCTACGAGCAGTACTTC
D gene: NA; J gene: TRBJ1-2; V gene: TRBV28; clone size: few; CDR3 protein: CASSFGGLLGYGYTF; CDR3 DNA: TGTGCCAGCAGTTTTGGGGGCCTGCTGGGCTATGGCTACACCTTC
D gene: TRBD1; J gene: TRBJ1-4; V gene: TRBV7-9; clone size: NA; CDR3 protein: CASSSGTGEKFF; CDR3 DNA: TGTGCCAGCAGCTCCGGGACAGGGGAGAAGTTTTTT
D gene: NA; J gene: TRBJ2-7; V gene: TRBV6-5; clone size: NA; CDR3 protein: CASSYGQRHYEQYF; CDR3 DNA: TGTGCCAGCAGTTACGGACAGAGGCACTACGAGCAGTACTTC
D gene: NA; J gene: TRBJ1-1; V gene: TRBV7-2; clone size: NA; CDR3 protein: CASSLVTRAWTEAFF; CDR3 DNA: TGTGCCAGCAGCTTAGTAACCAGGGCGTGGACTGAAGCTTTCTTT
D gene: TRBD1; J gene: TRBJ1-5; V gene: TRBV27; clone size: NA; CDR3 protein: CASSTGQGRGNQPQHF; CDR3 DNA: TGTGCCAGCAGCACGGGACAGGGTAGGGGCAATCAGCCCCAGCATTTT
D gene: NA; J gene: TRBJ2-3; V gene: TRBV29-1; clone size: NA; CDR3 protein: CSVERAETDTQYF; CDR3 DNA: TGCAGCGTTGAACGAGCGGAGACAGATACGCAGTATTTT
D gene: NA; J gene: TRBJ2-1; V gene: TRBV6-1; clone size: NA; CDR3 protein: CASSEWQSSYNEQFF; CDR3 DNA: TGTGCCAGCAGTGAGTGGCAGTCCTCCTACAATGAGCAGTTCTTC
D gene: NA; J gene: TRBJ2-1; V gene: TRBV18; clone size: NA; CDR3 protein: CASSLSETSSYNEQFF; CDR3 DNA: TGTGCCAGCTCCCTCAGTGAGACTAGCTCCTACAATGAGCAGTTCTTC
D gene: NA; J gene: TRBJ2-3; V gene: TRBV27; clone size: NA; CDR3 protein: CASSLQGGETDTQYF; CDR3 DNA: TGTGCCAGCAGTTTACAGGGCGGGGAGACAGATACGCAGTATTTT
D gene: TRBD2; J gene: TRBJ2-7; V gene: TRBV9; clone size: medium-sized; CDR3 protein: CASSGTSSYEQYF; CDR3 DNA: TGTGCCAGCAGCGGGACTAGCAGCTACGAGCAGTACTTC
D gene: TRBD2; J gene: TRBJ2-1; V gene: TRBV5-1; clone size: NA; CDR3 protein: CASSTGTSGGLYNEQFF; CDR3 DNA: TGCGCCAGCAGCACCGGGACTAGCGGGGGGCTATACAATGAGCAGTTCTTC
D gene: NA; J gene: TRBJ2-3; V gene: TRBV11-2; clone size: once; CDR3 protein: CASSPRGQAADTQYF; CDR3 DNA: TGTGCCAGCAGCCCCCGAGGGCAGGCAGCAGATACGCAGTATTTT
D gene: TRBD2; J gene: TRBJ2-1; V gene: TRBV7-2; clone size: once; CDR3 protein: CASSFAGDYNEQFF; CDR3 DNA: TGTGCCAGCAGCTTCGCGGGAGACTACAATGAGCAGTTCTTC
D gene: TRBD1; J gene: TRBJ2-3; V gene: TRBV28; clone size: NA; CDR3 protein: CASTKTGLVSDTQYF; CDR3 DNA: TGTGCCAGCACCAAGACAGGGCTCGTTTCAGATACGCAGTATTTT
D gene: NA; J gene: TRBJ1-4; V gene: TRBV5-6; clone size: NA; CDR3 protein: CASSFWTAEKLFF; CDR3 DNA: TGTGCCAGCAGTTTTTGGACAGCCGAAAAACTGTTTTTT